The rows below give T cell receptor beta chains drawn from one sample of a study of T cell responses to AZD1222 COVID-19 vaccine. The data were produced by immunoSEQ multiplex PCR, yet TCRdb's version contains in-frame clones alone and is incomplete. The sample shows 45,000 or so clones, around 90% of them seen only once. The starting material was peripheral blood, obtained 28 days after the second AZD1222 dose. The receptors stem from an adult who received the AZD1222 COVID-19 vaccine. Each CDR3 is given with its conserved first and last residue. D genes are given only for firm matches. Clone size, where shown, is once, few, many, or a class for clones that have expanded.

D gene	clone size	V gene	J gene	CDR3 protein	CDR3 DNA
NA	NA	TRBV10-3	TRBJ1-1	CAISESQMNTEAFF	TGTGCCATCAGTGAGTCACAGATGAACACTGAAGCTTTCTTT
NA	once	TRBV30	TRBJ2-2	CAWSAYYRSNTGELFF	TGTGCCTGGAGTGCGTACTATCGTTCGAACACCGGGGAGCTGTTTTTT
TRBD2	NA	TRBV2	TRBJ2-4	CASSGQGGAKNIQYF	TGTGCCAGCAGTGGGCAGGGAGGGGCCAAAAACATTCAGTACTTC
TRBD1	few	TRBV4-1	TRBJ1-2	CASSGPTGVLYGYTF	TGCGCCAGCAGCGGTCCCACAGGGGTACTATATGGCTACACCTTC
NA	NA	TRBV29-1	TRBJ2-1	CSVDEDNEQFF	TGCAGCGTCGACGAGGACAATGAGCAGTTCTTC
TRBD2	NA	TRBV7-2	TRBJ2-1	CASRPRLAGDYEQFF	TGTGCCAGCAGACCCCGACTAGCGGGAGACTATGAGCAGTTCTTC
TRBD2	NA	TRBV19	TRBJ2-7	CASSSTSGTTYEQYF	TGTGCCAGTAGCTCGACTAGCGGAACTACCTACGAGCAGTACTTC
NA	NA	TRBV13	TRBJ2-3	CASSQPWRRDTDTQYF	TGTGCCAGCAGCCAACCATGGAGGCGAGACACGGATACGCAGTATTTT
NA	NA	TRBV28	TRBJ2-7	CASSLTLAPPYEQYF	TGTGCCAGCAGTTTGACCCTGGCACCCCCCTACGAGCAGTACTTC
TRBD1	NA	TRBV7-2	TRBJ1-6	CASSSGQGYSPLHF	TGTGCCAGCAGTTCGGGACAGGGTTATTCACCCCTCCACTTT
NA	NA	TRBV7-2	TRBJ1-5	CASSLVGGSSNQPQHF	TGTGCCAGCAGCTTAGTCGGGGGATCTAGCAATCAGCCCCAGCATTTT
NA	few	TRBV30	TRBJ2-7	CAWSVPRGLSYEQYF	TGTGCCTGGAGTGTACCGAGGGGTCTTTCCTACGAGCAGTACTTC
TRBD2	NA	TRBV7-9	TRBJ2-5	CASIDNGLAGVETQYF	TGTGCCAGCATCGATAACGGACTAGCGGGAGTAGAGACCCAGTACTTC
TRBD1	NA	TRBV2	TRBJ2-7	CASSGDRDSYEQYF	TGTGCCAGCAGCGGGGACAGGGACTCCTACGAGCAGTACTTC
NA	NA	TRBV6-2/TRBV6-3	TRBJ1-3	CASSLSGNTIYF	TGTGCCAGCAGTCTCTCTGGAAACACCATATATTTT
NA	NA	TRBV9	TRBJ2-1	CASSVGRYNEQFF	TGTGCCAGCAGCGTAGGAAGATACAATGAGCAGTTCTTC
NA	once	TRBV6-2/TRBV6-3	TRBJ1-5	CASSSDTTLEDQPQHF	TGTGCCAGCAGTTCAGATACTACCCTGGAGGATCAGCCCCAGCATTTT
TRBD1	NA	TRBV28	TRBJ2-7	CASSSNLFGTGDTEQYF	TGTGCCAGCAGTTCTAACCTCTTTGGGACAGGGGATACGGAGCAGTACTTC
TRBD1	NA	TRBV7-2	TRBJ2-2	CASSPEAETGVSTGELFF	TGTGCCAGCAGCCCCGAAGCCGAGACAGGGGTGAGCACCGGGGAGCTGTTTTTT
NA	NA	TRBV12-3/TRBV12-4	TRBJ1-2	CASSATVRSGYTF	TGTGCCAGCAGTGCGACAGTGAGGAGTGGCTACACCTTC
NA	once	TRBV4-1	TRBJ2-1	CASRFRDRYNEQFF	TGCGCCAGCAGATTCCGGGACCGCTACAATGAGCAGTTCTTC